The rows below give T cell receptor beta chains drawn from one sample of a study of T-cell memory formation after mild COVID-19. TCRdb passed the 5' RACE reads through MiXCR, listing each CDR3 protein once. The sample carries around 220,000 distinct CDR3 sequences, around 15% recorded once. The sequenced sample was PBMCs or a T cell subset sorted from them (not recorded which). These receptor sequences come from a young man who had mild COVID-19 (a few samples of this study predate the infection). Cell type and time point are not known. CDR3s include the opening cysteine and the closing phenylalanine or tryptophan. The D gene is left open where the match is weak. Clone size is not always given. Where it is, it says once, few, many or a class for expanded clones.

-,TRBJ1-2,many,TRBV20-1,CSARDWGGDLYGYTF,TGCAGTGCTAGAGATTGGGGCGGAGACCTCTATGGCTACACCTTC
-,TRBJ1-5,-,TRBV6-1,CASSVETNQPQHF,TGTGCCAGCAGTGTGGAGACCAATCAGCCCCAGCATTTT
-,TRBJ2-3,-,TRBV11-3,CASSLGRTQSTDTQYF,TGTGCCAGCAGCTTAGGGAGGACACAGAGCACAGATACGCAGTATTTT
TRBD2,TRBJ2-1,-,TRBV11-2,CASSPAKGLAGGREQFF,TGTGCCAGCAGCCCCGCGAAGGGGTTAGCGGGGGGCCGGGAGCAGTTCTTC
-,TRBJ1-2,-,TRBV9,CASSRLGLYGYTF,TGTGCCAGCAGTCGTTTGGGGCTCTATGGCTACACCTTC
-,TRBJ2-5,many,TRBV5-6,CASSWIGETQYF,TGTGCCAGCAGCTGGATCGGGGAGACCCAGTACTTC
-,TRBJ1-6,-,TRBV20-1,CSARPTDYNSPLHF,TGCAGTGCCCGACCGACGGATTATAATTCACCCCTCCACTTT
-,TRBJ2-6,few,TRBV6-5,CASSFSGRSGANVLTF,TGTGCCAGCAGTTTTTCAGGCCGCTCTGGGGCCAACGTCCTGACTTTC
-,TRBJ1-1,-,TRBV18,CASSQGFLNTEAFF,TGTGCCAGCTCGCAAGGGTTTCTGAACACTGAAGCTTTCTTT
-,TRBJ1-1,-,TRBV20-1,CSASRSAMNTEAFF,TGCAGTGCTAGTCGGTCGGCCATGAACACTGAAGCTTTCTTT
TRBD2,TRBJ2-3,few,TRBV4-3,CASSHGAGSVDTQYF,TGCGCCAGCAGCCACGGAGCGGGGAGTGTTGATACGCAGTATTTT
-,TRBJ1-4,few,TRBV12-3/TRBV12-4,CASRQGSTNEKLFF,TGTGCCAGCAGGCAGGGGTCAACTAATGAAAAACTGTTTTTT
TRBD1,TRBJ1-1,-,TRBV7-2,CASSLGGRGFTEAFF,TGTGCCAGCAGCTTAGGGGGCAGGGGGTTTACTGAAGCTTTCTTT
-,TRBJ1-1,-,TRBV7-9,CASSLTAAGGTEAFF,TGTGCCAGCAGCTTAACGGCCGCCGGGGGCACTGAAGCTTTCTTT
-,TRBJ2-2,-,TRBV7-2,CASSADSLYGELFF,TGTGCCAGCAGCGCGGACAGTCTGTACGGGGAGCTGTTTTTT
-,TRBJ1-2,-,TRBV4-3,CASSQGSGAPNYGYTF,TGCGCCAGCAGCCAAGGTTCGGGGGCTCCTAACTATGGCTACACCTTC
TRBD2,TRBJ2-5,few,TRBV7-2,CASSLSGGAQETQYF,TGTGCCAGCAGCCTTAGCGGGGGGGCCCAAGAGACCCAGTACTTC
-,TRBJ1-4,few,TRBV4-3,CASSPSQEGEKLFF,TGCGCCAGCAGCCCGTCCCAGGAGGGTGAAAAACTGTTTTTT
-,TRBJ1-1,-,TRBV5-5,CASSSQSVGGRYTEAFF,TGTGCCAGCAGCTCGCAAAGCGTAGGGGGGAGGTACACTGAAGCTTTCTTT
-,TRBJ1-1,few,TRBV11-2,CASTLLRMNTEAFF,TGTGCCAGCACCCTCCTCCGGATGAACACTGAAGCTTTCTTT
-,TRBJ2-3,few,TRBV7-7,CASSLAPQARDTQYF,TGTGCCAGCAGCTTAGCCCCCCAGGCAAGAGATACGCAGTATTTT
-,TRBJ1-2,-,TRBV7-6,CASSTRQFNYGYTF,TGTGCCAGCAGCACCCGACAGTTCAACTATGGCTACACCTTC
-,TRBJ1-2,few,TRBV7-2,CASSPGRGDYGYTF,TGTGCCAGCAGCCCCGGGAGGGGTGACTATGGCTACACCTTC
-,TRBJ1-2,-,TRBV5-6,CASSWDVQVKQTYGYNF,TGTGCCAGCAGCTGGGATGTACAGGTTAAGCAAACATATGGCTACAACTTC
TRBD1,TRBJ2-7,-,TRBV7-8,CASSFLNRDSSYEQYF,TGTGCCAGCAGCTTTCTCAACCGGGACAGCTCCTACGAGCAGTACTTC
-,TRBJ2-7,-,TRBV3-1,CASSRGTNQYEQYF,TGTGCCAGCAGCCGCGGGACAAATCAATACGAGCAGTACTTC
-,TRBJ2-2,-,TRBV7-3,CASSPNPYAGELFF,TGTGCCAGCAGCCCCAATCCATACGCCGGGGAGCTGTTTTTT
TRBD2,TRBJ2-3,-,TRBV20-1,CSPPLLAGEKDTQYF,TGCAGTCCCCCCCTTTTAGCGGGGGAGAAAGATACGCAGTATTTT
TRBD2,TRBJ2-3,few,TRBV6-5,CASSYSSPGRGETDTQYF,TGTGCCAGCAGTTACTCGTCGCCAGGGCGGGGGGAGACAGATACGCAGTATTTT
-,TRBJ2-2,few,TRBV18,CASSPQTGELFF,TGTGCCAGCTCACCACAGACCGGGGAGCTGTTTTTT
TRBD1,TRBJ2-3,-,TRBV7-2,CASSFPSGTVADTQYF,TGTGCCAGCAGCTTCCCATCCGGGACAGTAGCAGATACGCAGTATTTT
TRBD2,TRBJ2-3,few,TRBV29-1,CSGRGTSGLDTQYF,TGCAGCGGGCGGGGGACCTCCGGACTGGATACGCAGTATTTT
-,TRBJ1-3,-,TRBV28,CASSPPAWNTIYF,TGTGCCAGCAGTCCTCCCGCGTGGAACACCATATATTTT
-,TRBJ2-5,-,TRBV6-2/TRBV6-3,CASSPGNSEETQYF,TGTGCCAGCAGTCCCGGGAATAGCGAAGAGACCCAGTACTTC
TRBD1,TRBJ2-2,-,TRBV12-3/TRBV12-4,CASSFPGQLNTGELFF,TGTGCCAGCAGCTTCCCGGGACAGCTGAACACCGGGGAGCTGTTTTTT
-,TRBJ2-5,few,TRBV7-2,CASSLQASQETQYF,TGTGCCAGCAGCTTACAAGCTAGCCAAGAGACCCAGTACTTC
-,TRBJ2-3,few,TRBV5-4,CASSYIYPSTDTQYF,TGTGCCAGCAGCTATATCTATCCTAGCACAGATACGCAGTATTTT
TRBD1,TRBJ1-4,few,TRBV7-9,CASSNLPGQLNEKLFF,TGTGCCAGCAGCAACTTACCGGGACAGCTTAATGAAAAACTGTTTTTT
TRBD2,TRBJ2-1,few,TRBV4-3,CASSQDARGASYNEQFF,TGCGCCAGCAGCCAAGACGCGCGGGGGGCCTCCTACAATGAGCAGTTCTTC
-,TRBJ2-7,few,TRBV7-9,CASSLAWGIREQYF,TGTGCCAGCAGCTTAGCCTGGGGGATCCGCGAGCAGTACTTC
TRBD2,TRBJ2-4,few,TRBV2,CARGTSGVSKNIQYF,TGTGCCAGGGGGACTAGCGGGGTGTCCAAAAACATTCAGTACTTC
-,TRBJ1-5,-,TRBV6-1,CASRTVYSNQPQHF,TGTGCCAGCAGGACGGTTTATAGCAATCAGCCCCAGCATTTT
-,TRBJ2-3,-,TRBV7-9,CASSSPLRTDTQYF,TGTGCCAGCAGCTCCCCACTGCGGACAGATACGCAGTATTTT
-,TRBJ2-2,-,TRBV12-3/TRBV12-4,CASRGQLSRNTGELFF,TGTGCCAGCAGAGGACAGTTAAGCAGGAACACCGGGGAGCTGTTTTTT
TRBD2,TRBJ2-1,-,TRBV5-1,CASSLKAGGHNEQFF,TGCGCCAGCAGCTTGAAAGCGGGGGGCCACAATGAGCAGTTCTTC
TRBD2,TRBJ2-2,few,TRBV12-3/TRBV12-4,CASSLSLAGGTGELFF,TGTGCCAGCAGCCTGAGCCTAGCGGGGGGCACCGGGGAGCTGTTTTTT
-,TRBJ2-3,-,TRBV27,CASSPWGAPDTQYF,TGTGCCAGCAGTCCTTGGGGGGCGCCAGATACGCAGTATTTT
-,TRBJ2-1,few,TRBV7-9,CASSWGHNEQFF,TGTGCCAGCAGCTGGGGGCACAATGAGCAGTTCTTC
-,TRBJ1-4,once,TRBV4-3,CASSQPGAGEKLFF,TGCGCCAGCAGCCAACCTGGGGCCGGTGAAAAACTGTTTTTT
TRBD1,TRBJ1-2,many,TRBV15,CATSSRRGPNGYTF,TGTGCCACCAGCAGCCGCAGGGGGCCGAATGGCTACACCTTC
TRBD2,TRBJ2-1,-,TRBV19,CASRRPGGNEQFF,TGTGCCAGTAGAAGGCCGGGGGGCAATGAGCAGTTCTTC
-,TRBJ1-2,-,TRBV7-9,CASSFGEPGYGYTF,TGTGCCAGCAGCTTTGGGGAGCCAGGCTATGGCTACACCTTC
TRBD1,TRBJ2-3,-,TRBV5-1,CASSLRVGQGTDTQYF,TGCGCCAGCAGCTTGCGGGTTGGACAGGGCACAGATACGCAGTATTTT